This entry concerns a single TCR beta chain. The data originate from a study of blood T cell repertoires in COVID-19. Study in general: COVID-19 samples from acute and convalescent phases originated in the United States, Italy and Spain.

This CDR3 spans 14 amino acids. The V end was cut by 2 bases, the J end by 8 bases, with 13 bases between. Germline CDR1 and CDR2: MGHRA and YSYEKL. Data came from immunoSEQ multiplex PCR; TCRdb stores just in-frame clones and leaves some out. The repertoire holds around 64,000 clones, with 87% as singletons. The TCR originated in an elderly man in a cohort sampled during active COVID-19. Sample: peripheral blood. This chain uses TRBV4-1 with TRBJ2-1; weak D call: TRBD2 (5 bases). CDR3 sequence reads: CASSQSAPRDEQFF. CDR3 DNA: TGCGCCAGCAGCCAATCAGCCCCGAGGGATGAGCAGTTCTTC.